This T cell receptor (beta chain) was identified during a study of T cells after yellow fever vaccination. Between the trimmed V and J ends, which lost 0 bases and 7 bases, there was a span of 8 bases. The germline V gene has CDR1 SGHRS and CDR2 YFSETQ. CDR3 length: 13 amino acids. This clonotype showed up just a few times. Its target is unknown. Generation of TCR cDNA used 5'RACE template switching (which added a universal primer site and UMIs). TCRdb used MiXCR to reprocess the 5' RACE reads, holding one entry per CDR3 protein. The sample includes about 580,000 distinct CDR3 sequences, about a sixth of them seen just once. Study observations and caveats: Post-booster samples contained most primary-vaccination clones (approximately 96% CD4, around 90% CD8).

This TCR was recovered from a man aged 18 to 30 who received the YFV17D yellow fever vaccine. The V gene is TRBV5-1, the J gene TRBJ2-1; D unclear. This sample comprised PBMCs, obtained 4 to 6 days after the first yellow fever vaccination. The CDR3 DNA sequence: TGCGCCAGCAGCTTGGTTAGCAGGAATGAGCAGTTCTTC. It translates to CASSLVSRNEQFF.